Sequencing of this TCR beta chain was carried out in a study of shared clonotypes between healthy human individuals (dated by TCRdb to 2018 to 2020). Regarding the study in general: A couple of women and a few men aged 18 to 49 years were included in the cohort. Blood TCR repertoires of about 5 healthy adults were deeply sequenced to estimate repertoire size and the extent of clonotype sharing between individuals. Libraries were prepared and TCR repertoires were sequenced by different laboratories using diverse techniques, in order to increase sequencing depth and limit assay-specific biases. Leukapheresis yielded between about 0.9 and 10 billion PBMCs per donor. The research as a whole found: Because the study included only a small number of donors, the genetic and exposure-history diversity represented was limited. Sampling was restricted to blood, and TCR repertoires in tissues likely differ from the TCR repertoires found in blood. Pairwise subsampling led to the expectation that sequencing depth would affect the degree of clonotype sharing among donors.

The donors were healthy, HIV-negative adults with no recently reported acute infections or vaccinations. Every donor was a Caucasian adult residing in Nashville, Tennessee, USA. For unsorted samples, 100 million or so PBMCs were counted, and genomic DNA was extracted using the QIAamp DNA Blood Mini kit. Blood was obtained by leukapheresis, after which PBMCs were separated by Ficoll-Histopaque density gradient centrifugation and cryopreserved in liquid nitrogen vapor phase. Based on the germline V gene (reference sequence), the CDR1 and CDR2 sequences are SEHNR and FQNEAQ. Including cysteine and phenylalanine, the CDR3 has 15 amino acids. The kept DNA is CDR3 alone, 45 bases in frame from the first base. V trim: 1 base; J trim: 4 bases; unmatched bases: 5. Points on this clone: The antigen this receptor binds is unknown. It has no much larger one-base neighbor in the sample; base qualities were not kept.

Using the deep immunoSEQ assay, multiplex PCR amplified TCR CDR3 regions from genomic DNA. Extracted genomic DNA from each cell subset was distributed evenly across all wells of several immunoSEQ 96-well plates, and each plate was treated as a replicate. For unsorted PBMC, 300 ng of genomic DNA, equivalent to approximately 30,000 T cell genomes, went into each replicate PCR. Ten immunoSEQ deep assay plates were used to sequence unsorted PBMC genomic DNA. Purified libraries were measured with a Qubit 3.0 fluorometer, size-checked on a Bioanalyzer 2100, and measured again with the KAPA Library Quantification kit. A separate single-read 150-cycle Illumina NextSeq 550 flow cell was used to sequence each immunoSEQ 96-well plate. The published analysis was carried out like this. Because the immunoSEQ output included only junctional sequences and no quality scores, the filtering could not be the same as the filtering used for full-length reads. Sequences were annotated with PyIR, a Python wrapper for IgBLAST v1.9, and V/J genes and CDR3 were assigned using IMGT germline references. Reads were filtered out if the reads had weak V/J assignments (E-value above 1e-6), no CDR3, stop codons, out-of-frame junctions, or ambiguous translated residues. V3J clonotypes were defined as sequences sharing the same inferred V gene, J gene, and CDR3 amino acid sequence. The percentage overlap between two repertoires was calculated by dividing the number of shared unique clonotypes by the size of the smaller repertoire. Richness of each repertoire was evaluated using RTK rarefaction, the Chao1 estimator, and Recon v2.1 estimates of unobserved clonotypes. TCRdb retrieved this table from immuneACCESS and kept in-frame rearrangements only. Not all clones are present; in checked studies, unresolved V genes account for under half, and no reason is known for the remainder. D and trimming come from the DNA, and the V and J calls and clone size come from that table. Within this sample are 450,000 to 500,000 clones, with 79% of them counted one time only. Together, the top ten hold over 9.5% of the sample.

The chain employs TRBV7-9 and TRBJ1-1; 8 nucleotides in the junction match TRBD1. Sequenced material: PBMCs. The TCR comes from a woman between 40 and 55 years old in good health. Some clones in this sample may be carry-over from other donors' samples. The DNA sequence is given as TGTGCCAGCAGCTTAGTGCGGGACAGGAGCACTGAAGCTTTCTTT. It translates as CASSLVRDRSTEAFF. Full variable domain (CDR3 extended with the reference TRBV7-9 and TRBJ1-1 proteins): DTGVSQNPRHKITKRGQNVTFRCDPISEHNRLYWYRQTLGQGPEFLTYFQNEAQLEKSRLLSDRFSAERPKGSFSTLEIQRTEQGDSAMYLCASSLVRDRSTEAFFGQGTRLTVV.